A single sample is the source of the 17 T cell receptor beta chains below, sequenced in a study of blood T cell repertoires in COVID-19. Method: immunoSEQ multiplex PCR; TCRdb's copy keeps in-frame clones and lacks some. The sample gives around 120,000 clones, about 90% of which show up once; 0.88% is in the top ten. Material for sequencing was peripheral blood. The receptors were sampled from a woman aged 45-65 years with active or convalescent COVID-19.

The chain carries TRBV19 and TRBJ1-4; D not certain. Germline V gene sequence: CDR1 LNHDA, CDR2 SQIVND (reference sequence). The CDR3 consists of 14 residues. Trimming removed 3 bases at V and 14 bases at J, with 19 bases between. CDR3 sequence reads: CASSISGPRRRLFF. The DNA for the CDR3 is TGTGCCAGTAGTATCAGTGGGCCCCGGCGACGTCTGTTTTTT.

This clone was seen a single time. DNA of the CDR3: TGTGCCAGCAGCCCCAGGACTCAGATCCCCGGGACTAGCGGCTACGAGCAGTACTTC. Its translation is CASSPRTQIPGTSGYEQYF. This rearrangement joins TRBV7-2 to TRBJ2-7; 11 bases agree with TRBD2. The CDR3 extends over 19 amino acids. The germline CDR1 and CDR2 sequences are SGHTA and FQGNSA. The V gene end was trimmed by 5 bases and the J gene end by 3 bases; junction bases not matched to a gene: 18.

The rearrangement uses TRBV6-6 and TRBJ2-7; 7 nucleotides match TRBD2. This CDR3 comprises 15 residues. CDR1 MNHNY and CDR2 SVGAGI come from the germline V gene (reference sequence). V lost 0 bases, J lost 4 bases, and 6 bases stayed unmatched. In DNA form, the CDR3 reads TGTGCCAGCAGTTACTCGGGGAGGGTGAGTTACGAGCAGTACTTC. Amino acids: CASSYSGRVSYEQYF.

V is TRBV5-4 and J is TRBJ2-3, with 8 nucleotides matching TRBD2. CDR3 size: 15 residues. After removal of 1 base from V and 1 base from J, the junction contained 2 bases not matched to a gene. CDR1 is SGHNT and CDR2 is YYREEE in the germline V gene (reference sequence). In DNA form, the CDR3 reads TGTGCCAGCAGCTTGCGGCGGGGGGGCACAGATACGCAGTATTTT. It codes for CASSLRRGGTDTQYF.

V usage is TRBV11-3 and J usage is TRBJ2-5, with 8 bases identical to TRBD1. Trimming removed 4 bases from V and 1 base from J; junction bases left unmatched: 8. Germline CDR1 SGHNT, CDR2 YENEEA. This CDR3 spans 16 amino acids. The chain's CDR3 is CASSSREQGVQETQYF. DNA for the CDR3: TGTGCCAGCAGCTCGCGAGAACAGGGGGTCCAAGAGACCCAGTACTTC.

The chain employs TRBV28 and TRBJ1-1; perhaps TRBD1 as D (5 bases). CDR3 length: 14 residues. V lost 2 bases to trimming and J lost 3 bases, with 10 bases between them. CDR1 and CDR2 (germline): MDHEN, SYDVKM. The CDR3 region has the DNA TGTGCCAGCAGTTTACAGGGAGGGCACACTGAAGCTTTCTTT. It translates to CASSLQGGHTEAFF.

The gene calls are TRBV2 and TRBJ2-3, with D hard to call. Germline V gene data show CDR1 as SNHLY and CDR2 as FYNNEI. V shed 1 base and J shed 2 bases, with 7 bases lying between them. The CDR3 consists of 14 residues. CDR3 DNA: TGTGCCAGCAGTGAAGTCGGTATCACAGATACGCAGTATTTT. This codes for CASSEVGITDTQYF.

This rearrangement joins TRBV11-3 to TRBJ2-5; 8 bases fit TRBD2. The CDR3 totals 19 residues. The V segment lost 3 bases and the J segment 4 bases; nucleotides outside the gene matches: 19. Per germline, CDR1 SGHNT and CDR2 YENEEA. CDR3: CASSFPGRIREGLGETQYF. The CDR3 nucleotides read TGTGCCAGCAGCTTCCCCGGCCGCATACGGGAGGGACTTGGAGAGACCCAGTACTTC.

Concerning this clone: Other DNA sequences in the same sample also yield this CDR3. The chain has TRBV18 and TRBJ2-7, with TRBD2 identical over 7 bases. Germline V CDR1 and CDR2: KGHSH, LQKENI. The CDR3 runs 14 residues. V shed 0 bases and J 2 bases; nucleotides not matched to a gene: 1. The CDR3 DNA sequence: TGTGCCAGCTCACCACCGGGACTACCCTACGAGCAGTACTTC. Translating gives CASSPPGLPYEQYF.

This sequence joins TRBV19 and TRBJ2-1; 13 bases are shared with TRBD2. This CDR3 is 18 amino acids long. V dropped 5 bases and J dropped 3; count of bases not matched to a gene: 10. In germline, CDR1 is LNHDA, CDR2 SQIVND (reference sequence). The CDR3 loop reads CASSGRTSGRGGYNEQFF. The CDR3 region has the DNA TGTGCCAGTAGTGGAAGGACTAGCGGGAGAGGGGGCTACAATGAGCAGTTCTTC.

The V and J genes are TRBV27 and TRBJ1-5, with 7 positions matching TRBD1. Losses at the gene ends were 1 base for V and 7 bases for J; bases not matched to a gene: 10. This CDR3 is built from 16 residues. CDR1 is MNHEY and CDR2 is SMNVEV in the germline V gene (reference sequence). Written as DNA, the CDR3 is TGTGCCAGCAGTTTATTATACAGGGGTGCAGGACAGCCCCAGCATTTT. This codes for CASSLLYRGAGQPQHF.

The chain recombines TRBV28 with TRBJ1-4, with TRBD1 as a possible D gene (5 bases). Germline V lookup: CDR1 MDHEN, CDR2 SYDVKM. CDR3 length: 15 residues. The V gene lost 4 bases and the J gene lost 4 bases, with 13 bases spanning the gap. This CDR3 reads CASSSTGRGNEKLFF. CDR3 DNA sequence: TGTGCCAGCAGTTCCACAGGTCGCGGTAATGAAAAACTGTTTTTT.

The V gene is TRBV3-1 (or the pseudogene TRBV3-2), the J gene TRBJ1-4; a weak D match, TRBD1 (5 bases). Germline lookup yields CDR1 LGHDT and CDR2 YNNKEL (reference sequence). Trimming removed 1 base from V and 14 bases from J, with 14 bases in between. The CDR3 has 13 residues. The CDR3 DNA sequence: TGTGCCAGCAGCCAAGGCGCCGGGGGTGGGCTGTTTTTT. Translated: CASSQGAGGGLFF.

This chain links TRBV30 with TRBJ1-3, with TRBD1 as a possible D gene (5 bases). Between the trimmed V and J ends, which lost 0 bases and 4 bases, there was a span of 13 bases. This CDR3 spans 15 amino acids. From germline, CDR1 is GTSNPN and CDR2 SVGIG (reference sequence). DNA of the CDR3: TGTGCCTGGAGTGTACCCCGGGGGGGAGGAAACACCATATATTTT. Protein product: CAWSVPRGGGNTIYF.

This chain uses TRBV7-9 with TRBJ2-3; 14 positions agree with TRBD2. Germline V gene data show CDR1 as SEHNR and CDR2 as FQNEAQ (reference sequence). CDR3 length: 17 residues. With 6 bases clipped from V and 6 bases from J, the junction kept 11 bases outside the gene matches. CDR3 DNA: TGTGCCAGCAGGACTAGCGGGAGGGCCCCGCACAGGGATACGCAGTATTTT. Translating gives CASRTSGRAPHRDTQYF.

This sequence joins TRBV7-3 and TRBJ2-5, with D unclear. CDR3 size: 15 residues. V lost 5 bases and J 1 base, leaving 14 bases between the germline ends. Germline CDR1 and CDR2: SGHTA and FQGTGA. CDR3 sequence reads: CASSPNGETQETQYF. CDR3 DNA: TGTGCCAGCAGCCCTAATGGAGAGACCCAAGAGACCCAGTACTTC.

The chain carries TRBV11-2 and TRBJ2-7, with 9 bases fitting TRBD2. V trimming: 3 bases; J trimming: 4 bases; junction bases outside the gene matches: 7. CDR3 size: 15 residues. The germline CDR1 and CDR2 sequences are SGHAT and FQNNGV. Here the CDR3 DNA reads TGTGCCAGCAGCTTGAGGCTAGCGGGGTGGTACGAGCAGTACTTC. Amino acids: CASSLRLAGWYEQYF.